This T cell receptor (beta chain) originates from a study of cytomegalovirus exposure and HLA in healthy donors. Remarks on this clone: The target antigen is unknown.

60 Vbeta and 13 Jbeta primers were used in PCR. The repertoire was sequenced with immunoSEQ multiplex PCR; TCRdb's copy has only in-frame clones and lacks some. The sample shows some 170,000 clones, 79% of them seen only once. Whole-study findings and limits: Immune exposure data for these donors was limited to CMV serostatus.

The receptor's source is a man between 40 and 49 years old in good health and CMV-seronegative. The sample comprised PBMCs.

The CDR3 DNA reads TGCGCCAGCAGCTGGACACAGGGTCTACAGTTCTTC. It encodes CASSWTQGLQFF. V and J are TRBV5-1 and TRBJ2-1, with D possibly being TRBD1 (6 bases). CDR1 and CDR2 (germline): SGHRS, YFSETQ. V dropped 3 bases and J dropped 13 bases, with 14 bases sitting between them. CDR3 length: 12 residues.